This T cell receptor (beta chain) originates from a study of control samples from healthy donors and cancer patients. This table comes from immunoSEQ multiplex PCR, and its TCRdb copy is limited to in-frame clones, with some not included. The data hold about 110,000 clones, with about 80% observed a single time. The CDR3 consists of 15 residues. Germline CDR1 reads MDHEN; CDR2 reads SYDVKM. The ends were cut back, 1 base at V and 5 bases at J, with 14 bases in the middle. The origin of this receptor is a man between 18 and 35 years old in good health. V and J are TRBV28 and TRBJ2-5; D may be TRBD1 (6 bases). Sequencing input: blood. The CDR3 sequence is CASSLFGPRGETQYF. The CDR3 DNA follows: TGTGCCAGCAGTTTATTCGGACCCAGGGGCGAGACCCAGTACTTC.